This T cell receptor (beta chain) derives from a study of shared clonotypes between healthy human individuals. Points from the study as a whole: Donors were few, which limited the genetic and exposure-history diversity represented.

Remarks on this clone: Its antigen is still unknown.

Naive CD8 isolation took CD45RO-negative cells positively selected for CCR7 and excluded terminally differentiated effector memory CD45RA+ cells. Trimming removed 6 bases from V and 4 bases from J, with 12 bases in between. The CDR3 length is 13 residues. CDR1 is ENHRY, CDR2 SYGVKD, per germline. Assay used: immunoSEQ multiplex PCR; TCRdb lists only in-frame clones, some missing. The table includes roughly 890,000 clones, over 90% detected once. The chain employs TRBV10-3 and TRBJ1-2; the D is unclear. Input material: naive CD8+ T cells sorted from blood. The clonotype originates from a man aged 25-40 years in good health. In DNA form, the CDR3 reads TGTGCCATCAGGACATCCGAAAGCTATGGCTACACCTTC. This gives the protein CAIRTSESYGYTF.